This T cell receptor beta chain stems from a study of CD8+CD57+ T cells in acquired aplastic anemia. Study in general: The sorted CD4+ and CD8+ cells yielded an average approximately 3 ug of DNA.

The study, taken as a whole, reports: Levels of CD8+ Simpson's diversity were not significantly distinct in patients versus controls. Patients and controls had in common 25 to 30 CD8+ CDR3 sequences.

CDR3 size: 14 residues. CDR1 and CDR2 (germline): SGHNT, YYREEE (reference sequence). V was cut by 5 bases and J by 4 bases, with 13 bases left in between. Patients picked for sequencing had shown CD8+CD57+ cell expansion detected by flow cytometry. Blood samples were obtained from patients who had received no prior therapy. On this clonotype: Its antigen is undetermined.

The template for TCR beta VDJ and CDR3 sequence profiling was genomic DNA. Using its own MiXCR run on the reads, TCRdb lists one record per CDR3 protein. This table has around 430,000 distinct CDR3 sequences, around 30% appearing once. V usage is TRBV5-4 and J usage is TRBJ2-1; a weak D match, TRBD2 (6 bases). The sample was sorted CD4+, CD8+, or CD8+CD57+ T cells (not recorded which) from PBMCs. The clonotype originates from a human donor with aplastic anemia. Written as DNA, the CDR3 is TGTGCCAGCAGACCTGGCGGGGCATACAATGAGCAGTTCTTC. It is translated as CASRPGGAYNEQFF.